This T cell receptor (beta chain) comes out of a study of OX40 agonist ivuxolimab in advanced cancers. Overall study: Partial responses were recorded for three patients, including one with hepatocellular carcinoma and two with cutaneous melanoma.

The CDR3 runs 14 residues. Trimming cost V 0 bases and J 0 bases, with 4 bases left between them. The germline CDR1 and CDR2 sequences are SGHRS and YFSETQ. On this clone itself: Its antigen is currently unknown.

Assay: immunoSEQ multiplex PCR; the TCRdb copy retains only in-frame clones and omits some. The table shows 20,000 to 25,000 clones, with about 79% occurring only once. Study-level findings and limits: Antigen targets of the expanded peripheral T cells went undetermined.

The rearrangement links TRBV5-1 to TRBJ1-3; D call uncertain. The sequence was collected from an adult with an advanced solid tumor such as melanoma, head and neck, liver or kidney cancer. The sequencing used CD4+ or CD8+ T cells sorted from blood, collected in a trial of the OX40 agonist ivuxolimab. This chain's CDR3 is CASSLVGSGNTIYF. CDR3 DNA: TGCGCCAGCAGCTTGGTAGGCTCTGGAAACACCATATATTTT.